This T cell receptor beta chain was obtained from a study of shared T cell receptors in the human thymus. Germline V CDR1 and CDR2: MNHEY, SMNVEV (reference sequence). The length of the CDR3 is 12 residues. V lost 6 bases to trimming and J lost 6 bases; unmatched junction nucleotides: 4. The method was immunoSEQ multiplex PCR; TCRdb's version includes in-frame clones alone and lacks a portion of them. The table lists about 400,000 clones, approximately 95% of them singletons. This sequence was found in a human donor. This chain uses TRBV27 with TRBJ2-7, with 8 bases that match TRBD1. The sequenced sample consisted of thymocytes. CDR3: CASSTRGREQYF. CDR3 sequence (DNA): TGTGCCAGCAGCACCAGGGGGCGCGAGCAGTACTTC.